The rows below give T cell receptor beta chains drawn from one sample of a study of shared clonotypes between healthy human individuals. Clones were sequenced by immunoSEQ multiplex PCR, and TCRdb holds only the in-frame ones, with some missing. Here the sample spans 950,000 to 1,100,000 clones, about 80% being singletons. The sample consisted of memory CD4+ T cells sorted from blood. The source of these receptors is a young man in good health. Each CDR3 is given with its conserved first and last residue. A D gene is named only where the DNA matches it firmly. Clone size is stated in some rows and not others, as once, few, many or a class when expanded.

cdr3_aa: CAILFDRGPGYEQYF
cdr3_nt: TGTGCCATCCTTTTTGACAGGGGGCCGGGTTACGAGCAGTACTTC
j_call: TRBJ2-7
v_call: TRBV28
d_call: TRBD1
clone_size: -

cdr3_aa: CAWTEQGIVLGRGELFF
cdr3_nt: TGTGCCTGGACTGAACAGGGCATCGTCTTAGGCAGAGGGGAGCTGTTTTTT
j_call: TRBJ2-2
v_call: TRBV30
d_call: -
clone_size: -

cdr3_aa: CASSLGQPGSNEKLFF
cdr3_nt: TGTGCCAGCAGTTTGGGACAGCCGGGATCTAATGAAAAACTGTTTTTT
j_call: TRBJ1-4
v_call: TRBV28
d_call: TRBD1
clone_size: -

cdr3_aa: CASSVPSGGPNTEAFF
cdr3_nt: TGTGCCAGCAGCGTACCCAGCGGGGGTCCGAACACTGAAGCTTTCTTT
j_call: TRBJ1-1
v_call: TRBV9
d_call: -
clone_size: -

cdr3_aa: CASSPDVVGSPLHF
cdr3_nt: TGTGCCAGCTCACCTGACGTGGTGGGATCACCCCTCCACTTT
j_call: TRBJ1-6
v_call: TRBV18
d_call: -
clone_size: -

cdr3_aa: CASAGQGLGTGELFF
cdr3_nt: TGTGCCAGCGCGGGACAGGGGCTCGGAACCGGGGAGCTGTTTTTT
j_call: TRBJ2-2
v_call: TRBV6-5
d_call: TRBD1
clone_size: -

cdr3_aa: CASSAGGRSTNEKLFF
cdr3_nt: TGTGCCAGCAGCGCCGGGGGGCGATCAACTAATGAAAAACTGTTTTTT
j_call: TRBJ1-4
v_call: TRBV7-9
d_call: -
clone_size: -

cdr3_aa: CASSASGRGANVLTF
cdr3_nt: TGTGCCAGCAGCGCTAGCGGGAGAGGGGCCAACGTCCTGACTTTC
j_call: TRBJ2-6
v_call: TRBV5-4
d_call: TRBD2
clone_size: -

cdr3_aa: CASSPTGTSGGAEEQYF
cdr3_nt: TGCGCCAGCAGCCCCACCGGGACTAGCGGGGGGGCTGAAGAGCAGTACTTC
j_call: TRBJ2-7
v_call: TRBV5-1
d_call: TRBD2
clone_size: few

cdr3_aa: CATIAGTSTDTQYF
cdr3_nt: TGTGCCACTATAGCGGGGACTAGCACAGATACGCAGTATTTT
j_call: TRBJ2-3
v_call: TRBV10-3
d_call: TRBD2
clone_size: -

cdr3_aa: CASSGPVGTAYNSPLHF
cdr3_nt: TGTGCCAGTAGTGGCCCAGTGGGGACGGCATATAATTCACCCCTCCACTTT
j_call: TRBJ1-6
v_call: TRBV19
d_call: -
clone_size: -

cdr3_aa: CASSQVSGSEKLFF
cdr3_nt: TGTGCCAGCAGCCAAGTATCAGGGAGTGAAAAACTGTTTTTT
j_call: TRBJ1-4
v_call: TRBV14
d_call: -
clone_size: -

cdr3_aa: CSVSLISSTEAFF
cdr3_nt: TGCAGCGTTAGCCTTATAAGTAGCACTGAAGCTTTCTTT
j_call: TRBJ1-1
v_call: TRBV29-1
d_call: -
clone_size: once

cdr3_aa: CASSPGQGLYEQYF
cdr3_nt: TGTGCCAGCTCACCGGGGCAGGGGCTCTACGAGCAGTACTTC
j_call: TRBJ2-7
v_call: TRBV18
d_call: -
clone_size: -